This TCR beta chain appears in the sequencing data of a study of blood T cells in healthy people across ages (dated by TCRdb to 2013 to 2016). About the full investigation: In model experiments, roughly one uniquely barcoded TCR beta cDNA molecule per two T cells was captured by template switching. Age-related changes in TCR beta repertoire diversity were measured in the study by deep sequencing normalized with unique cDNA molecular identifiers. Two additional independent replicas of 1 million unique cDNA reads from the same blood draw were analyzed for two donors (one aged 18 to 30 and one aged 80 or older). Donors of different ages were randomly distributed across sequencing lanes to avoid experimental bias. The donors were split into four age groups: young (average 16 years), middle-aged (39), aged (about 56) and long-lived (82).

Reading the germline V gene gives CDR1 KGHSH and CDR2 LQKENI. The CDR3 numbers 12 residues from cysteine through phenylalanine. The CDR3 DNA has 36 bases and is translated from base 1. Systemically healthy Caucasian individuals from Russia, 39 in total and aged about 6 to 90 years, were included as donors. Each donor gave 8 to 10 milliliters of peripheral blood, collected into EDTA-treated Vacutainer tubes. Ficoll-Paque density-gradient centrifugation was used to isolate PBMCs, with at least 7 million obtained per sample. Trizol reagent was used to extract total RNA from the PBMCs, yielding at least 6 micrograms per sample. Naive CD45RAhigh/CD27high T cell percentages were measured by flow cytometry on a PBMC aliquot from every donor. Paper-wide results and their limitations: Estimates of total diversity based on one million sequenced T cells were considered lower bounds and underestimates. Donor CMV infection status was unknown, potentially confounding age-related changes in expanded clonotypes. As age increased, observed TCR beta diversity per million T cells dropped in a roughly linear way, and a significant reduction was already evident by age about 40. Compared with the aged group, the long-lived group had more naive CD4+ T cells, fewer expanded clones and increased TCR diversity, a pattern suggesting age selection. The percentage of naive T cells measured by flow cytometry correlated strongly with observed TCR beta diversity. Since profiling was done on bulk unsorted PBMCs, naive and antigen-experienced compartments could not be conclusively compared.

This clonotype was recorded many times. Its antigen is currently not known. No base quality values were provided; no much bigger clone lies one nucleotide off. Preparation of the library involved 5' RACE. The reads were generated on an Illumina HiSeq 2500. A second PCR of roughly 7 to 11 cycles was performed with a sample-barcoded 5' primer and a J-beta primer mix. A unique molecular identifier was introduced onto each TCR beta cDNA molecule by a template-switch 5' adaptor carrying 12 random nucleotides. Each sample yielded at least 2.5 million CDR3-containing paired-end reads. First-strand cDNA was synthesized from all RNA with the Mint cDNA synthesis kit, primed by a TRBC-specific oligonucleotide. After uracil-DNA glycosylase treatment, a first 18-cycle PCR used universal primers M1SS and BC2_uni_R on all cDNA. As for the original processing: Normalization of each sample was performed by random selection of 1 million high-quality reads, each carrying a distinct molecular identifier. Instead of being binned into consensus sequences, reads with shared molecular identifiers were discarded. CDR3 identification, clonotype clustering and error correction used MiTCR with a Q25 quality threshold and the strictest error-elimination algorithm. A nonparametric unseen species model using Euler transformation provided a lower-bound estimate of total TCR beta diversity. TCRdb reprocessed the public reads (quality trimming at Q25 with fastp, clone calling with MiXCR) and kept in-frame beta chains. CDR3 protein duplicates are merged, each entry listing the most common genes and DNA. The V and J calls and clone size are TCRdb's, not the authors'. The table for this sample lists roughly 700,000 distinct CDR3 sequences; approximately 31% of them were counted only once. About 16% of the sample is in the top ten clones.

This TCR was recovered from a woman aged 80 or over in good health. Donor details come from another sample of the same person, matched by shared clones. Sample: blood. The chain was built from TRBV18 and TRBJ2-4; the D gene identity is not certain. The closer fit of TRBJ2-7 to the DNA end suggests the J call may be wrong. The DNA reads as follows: TGTGCCAGCTCACCACAACGAAACGAGCAGTACTTC. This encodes CASSPQRNEQYF.